Reported below is one TCR beta chain. In its sample, this clonotype was seen a few times. This clone's antigen is unknown. Per-base qualities were not stored, and no clone one base away is much larger. The sample's treatment or condition, from its label and the paper: allogeneic hematopoietic cell transplantation with graft depleted of TCRalphabeta T cells and CD19 B cells. TCRalphabeta/CD19-depleted allogeneic hematopoietic cell grafts were given to the transplant recipients, all of whom were children. The data were taken from a study of T-cell reconstitution after alpha-beta-depleted transplantation in children (dated by TCRdb to the mid-2010s). Notes on the research overall: Using TCR repertoire profiling, the study followed T-cell immune reconstitution in a quantitative way in children after TCRalphabeta/CD19-depleted allogeneic hematopoietic cell transplantation. What the study reported, not specific to this receptor: The apparently early recovery of alphabetaT-cell counts about two months after transplant reportedly depended on only several hundred rapidly expanded clones that came from non-depleted graft cells. The high TCRbeta diversity at day 60 in some patients was ascribed to recipient T cells and intrathymic progenitors that had survived conditioning. Hyperexpanded clone frequencies declined over subsequent months; after one year, T-cell counts and TCRbeta diversity were mostly attributed to newly produced T cells.

Library preparation was by PCR. This sample was sequenced with an Illumina HiSeq 2500. TCR libraries were prepared with molecular barcoding, using unique molecular identifiers to normalize TCRbeta repertoire quantification. Using fastp at Q25 and MiXCR, TCRdb reprocessed the public reads and kept productive beta chains. Rows with one shared CDR3 protein collapse into an entry with the most common genes and DNA. Counted in this sample were about 590,000 distinct CDR3 sequences; 10% to 15% of them appeared once. Jointly, the top ten make up about 2% of the sample. Taken from cysteine to phenylalanine, the CDR3 has 13 residues. Left in the record is the CDR3 DNA by itself, 39 bases read in frame from the first base. Cut back by 5 bases and 3 bases, the V and J ends lie 11 bases apart. Per the germline V gene, LGHNA is the CDR1 and YSLEER is the CDR2.

Sequencing used PBMCs, mostly from graft donor cells, obtained 360 days after TCRalphabeta/CD19-depleted stem cell transplant. This sequence originates from a male patient between 10 and 17 years old who had a stem cell transplant for acute myeloid leukemia, so the T cells may come from the graft donor. Recombination connected TRBV4-3 to TRBJ2-7; TRBD2 could be the D gene, as 5 bases match. The CDR3 has the sequence CASSTREGYEQYF. The DNA reads TGCGCCAGCAGCACCCGCGAGGGCTACGAGCAGTACTTC.